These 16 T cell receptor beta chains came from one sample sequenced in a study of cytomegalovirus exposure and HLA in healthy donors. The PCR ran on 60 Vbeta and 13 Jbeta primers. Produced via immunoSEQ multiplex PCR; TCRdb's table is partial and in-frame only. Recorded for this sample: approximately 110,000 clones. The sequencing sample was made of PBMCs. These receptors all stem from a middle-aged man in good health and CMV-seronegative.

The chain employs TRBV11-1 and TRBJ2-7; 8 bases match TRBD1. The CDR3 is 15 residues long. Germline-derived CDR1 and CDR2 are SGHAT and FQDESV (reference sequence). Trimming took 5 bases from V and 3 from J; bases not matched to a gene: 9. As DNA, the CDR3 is TGTGCCAGCAGCCCCCGGACAGGGAGTTTCTACGAGCAGTACTTC. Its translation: CASSPRTGSFYEQYF.

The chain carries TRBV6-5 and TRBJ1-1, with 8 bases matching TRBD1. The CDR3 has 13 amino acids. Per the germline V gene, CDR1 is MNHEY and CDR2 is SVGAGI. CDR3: CQSRGQLNTEAFF. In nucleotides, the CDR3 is TGTCAAAGCAGGGGGCAGCTTAACACTGAAGCTTTCTTT.

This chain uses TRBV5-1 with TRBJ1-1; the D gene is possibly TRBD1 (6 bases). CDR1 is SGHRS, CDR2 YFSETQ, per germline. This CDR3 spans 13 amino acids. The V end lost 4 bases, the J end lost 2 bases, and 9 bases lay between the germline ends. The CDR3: CASSRTVNTEAFF. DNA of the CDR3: TGCGCCAGCAGCAGGACAGTCAACACTGAAGCTTTCTTT.

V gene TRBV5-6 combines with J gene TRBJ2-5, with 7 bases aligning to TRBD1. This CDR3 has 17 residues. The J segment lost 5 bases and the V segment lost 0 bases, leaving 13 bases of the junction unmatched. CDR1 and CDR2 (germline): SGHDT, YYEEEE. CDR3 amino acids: CASSLEEGQLNGETQYF. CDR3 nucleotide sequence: TGTGCCAGCAGCTTGGAAGAGGGACAGCTGAACGGGGAGACCCAGTACTTC.

CDR3 residues: CASSPGGFRAFF. In DNA form, the CDR3 reads TGTGCCAGCTCCCCAGGGGGTTTTAGGGCTTTCTTT. The chain recombines TRBV19 with TRBJ1-1; 7 nucleotides align to TRBD1. V gave up 9 bases and J gave up 11 bases; unmatched junction bases: 12. Germline-derived CDR1 and CDR2 are LNHDA and SQIVND (reference sequence). This CDR3 is 12 amino acids long.

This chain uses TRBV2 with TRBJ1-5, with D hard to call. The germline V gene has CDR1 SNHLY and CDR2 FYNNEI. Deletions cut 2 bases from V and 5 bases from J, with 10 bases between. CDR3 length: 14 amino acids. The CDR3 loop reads CASSESGRYQPQHF. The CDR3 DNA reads TGTGCCAGCAGTGAATCGGGGAGGTATCAGCCCCAGCATTTT.

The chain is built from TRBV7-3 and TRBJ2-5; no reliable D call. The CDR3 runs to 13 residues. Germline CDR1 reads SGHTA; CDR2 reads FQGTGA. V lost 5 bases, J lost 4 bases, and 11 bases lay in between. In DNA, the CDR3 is TGTGCCAGCAGCCCGCAGGCGTTAGAGACCCAGTACTTC. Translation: CASSPQALETQYF.

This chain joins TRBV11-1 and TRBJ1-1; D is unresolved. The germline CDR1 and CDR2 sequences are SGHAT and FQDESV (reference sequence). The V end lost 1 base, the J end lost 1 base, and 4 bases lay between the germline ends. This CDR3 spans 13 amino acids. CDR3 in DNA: TGTGCCAGCAGCTTAGGAGGGAACACTGAAGCTTTCTTT. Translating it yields CASSLGGNTEAFF.

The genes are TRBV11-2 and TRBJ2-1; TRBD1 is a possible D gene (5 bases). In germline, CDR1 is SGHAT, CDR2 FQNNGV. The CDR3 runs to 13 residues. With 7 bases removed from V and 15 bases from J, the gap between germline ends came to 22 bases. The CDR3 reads CASTPTGSNSWFF. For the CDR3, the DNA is TGTGCCAGCACCCCAACAGGATCCAATAGCTGGTTCTTC.

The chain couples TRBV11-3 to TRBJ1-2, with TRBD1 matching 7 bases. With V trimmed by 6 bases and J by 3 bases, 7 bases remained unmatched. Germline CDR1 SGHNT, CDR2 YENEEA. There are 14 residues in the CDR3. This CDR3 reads CASRGTGVHYGYTF. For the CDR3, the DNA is TGTGCCAGCAGGGGAACAGGGGTTCACTATGGCTACACCTTC. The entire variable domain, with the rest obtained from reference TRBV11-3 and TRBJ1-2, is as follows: EAGVVQSPRYKIIEKKQPVAFWCNPISGHNTLYWYLQNLGQGPELLIRYENEEAVDDSQLPKDRFSAERLKGVDSTLKIQPAELGDSAVYLCASRGTGVHYGYTFGSGTRLTVV.

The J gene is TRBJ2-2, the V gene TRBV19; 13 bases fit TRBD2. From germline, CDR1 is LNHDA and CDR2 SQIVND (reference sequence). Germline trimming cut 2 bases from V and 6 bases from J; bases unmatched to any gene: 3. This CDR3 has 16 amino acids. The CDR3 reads CASSIRTSGRAGELFF. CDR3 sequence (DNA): TGTGCCAGTAGTATACGGACTAGCGGGAGAGCCGGGGAGCTGTTTTTT.

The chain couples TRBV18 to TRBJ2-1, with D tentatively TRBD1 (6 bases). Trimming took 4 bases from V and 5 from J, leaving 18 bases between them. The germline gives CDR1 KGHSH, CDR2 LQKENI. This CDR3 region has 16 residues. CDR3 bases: TGTGCCAGCTCACTACAGCCCGCGGACAGCCACAATGAGCAGTTCTTC. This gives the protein CASSLQPADSHNEQFF.

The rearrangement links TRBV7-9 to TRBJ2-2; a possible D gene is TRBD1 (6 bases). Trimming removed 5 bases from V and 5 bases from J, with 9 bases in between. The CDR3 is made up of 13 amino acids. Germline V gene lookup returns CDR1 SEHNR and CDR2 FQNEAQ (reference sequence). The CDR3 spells CASSLQGTGELFF. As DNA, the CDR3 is TGTGCCAGCAGCCTACAGGGAACCGGGGAGCTGTTTTTT.

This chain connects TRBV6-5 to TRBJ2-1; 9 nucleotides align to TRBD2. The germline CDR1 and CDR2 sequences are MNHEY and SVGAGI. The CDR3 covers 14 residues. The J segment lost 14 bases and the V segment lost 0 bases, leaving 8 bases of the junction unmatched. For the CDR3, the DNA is TGTGCCAGCAGTTACTCGAGGCGGGAGGGAAGGAAGTTCTTC. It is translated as CASSYSRREGRKFF.

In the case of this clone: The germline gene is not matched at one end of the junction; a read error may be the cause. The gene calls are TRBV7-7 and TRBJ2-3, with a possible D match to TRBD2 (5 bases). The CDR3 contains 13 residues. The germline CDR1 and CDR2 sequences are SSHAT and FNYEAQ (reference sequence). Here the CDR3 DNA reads TGTGCTAGCAGCGCCCACCCGGGGGATACGCAGTATTTT. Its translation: CASSAHPGDTQYF.

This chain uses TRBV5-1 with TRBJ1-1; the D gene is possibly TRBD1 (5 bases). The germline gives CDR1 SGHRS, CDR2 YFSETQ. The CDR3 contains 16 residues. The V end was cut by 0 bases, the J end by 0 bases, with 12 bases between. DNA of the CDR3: TGCGCCAGCAGCTTGGGACAGAGAACTATGAACACTGAAGCTTTCTTT. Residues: CASSLGQRTMNTEAFF.